This T cell receptor (beta chain) comes out of a study of cytomegalovirus exposure and HLA in healthy donors. Trimming left V 1 base short and J 0 bases short, with 16 bases between. The CDR3 totals 18 residues. Germline V gene sequence: CDR1 SGHAT, CDR2 FQDESV (reference sequence). PCR primers comprised 60 Vbeta and 13 Jbeta primers. Repertoires were generated with immunoSEQ multiplex PCR, while TCRdb's copy carries only in-frame clones and drops some. The sample contains roughly 180,000 clones, approximately 88% of which appear only once. The chain combines TRBV11-1 with TRBJ2-1; D gene ambiguous. Sample: PBMCs. The sequence came from a young man in good health and CMV-seronegative. CDR3 in amino acids: CASSLGPVSFSSYNEQFF. As DNA, the CDR3 is TGTGCCAGCAGCTTAGGTCCAGTCTCGTTCAGCTCCTACAATGAGCAGTTCTTC. The complete variable domain, with remaining parts taken from reference TRBV11-1 and TRBJ2-1, reads EAEVAQSPRYKITEKSQAVAFWCDPISGHATLYWYRQILGQGPELLVQFQDESVVDDSQLPKDRFSAERLKGVDSTLKIQPAELGDSAMYLCASSLGPVSFSSYNEQFFGPGTRLTVL.